Listed below are T cell receptor beta chains from one sample, sequenced in a study of cytomegalovirus exposure and HLA in healthy donors. Repertoires were generated with immunoSEQ multiplex PCR, while TCRdb's copy carries only in-frame clones and drops some. The sample spans 150,000 to 200,000 clones; the ten largest clones claim 2% to 2.5%. What was sequenced was PBMCs. These TCRs come from a man aged 25-40 years in good health and CMV-seronegative. CDR3s include the opening cysteine and the closing phenylalanine or tryptophan. D genes are given only for firm matches.

cdr3_aa,cdr3_nt,v_call,j_call,d_call
CASSALPQGQSSEQFF,TGCGCCAGCAGCGCCCTCCCCCAGGGACAGTCGAGTGAGCAGTTCTTC,TRBV5-1,TRBJ2-1,TRBD1
CASSQELPTTWSNQPQHF,TGCGCCAGCAGCCAAGAACTTCCGACTACCTGGAGCAATCAGCCCCAGCATTTT,TRBV4-1,TRBJ1-5,-
CASSYGGQGDYEQYF,TGTGCCAGCAGCTACGGGGGACAGGGGGACTACGAGCAGTACTTC,TRBV6-5,TRBJ2-7,TRBD1
CAWSAQVTGANEQYF,TGTGCCTGGAGTGCCCAGGTGACAGGGGCCAACGAGCAGTACTTC,TRBV30,TRBJ2-7,TRBD1
CASSLTSVTNEQFF,TGTGCCAGCAGCTTAACGTCGGTCACCAATGAGCAGTTCTTC,TRBV7-3,TRBJ2-1,-
CASSQTGQGYEQYF,TGCGCCAGCAGCCAAACCGGACAGGGATACGAGCAGTACTTC,TRBV4-1,TRBJ2-7,TRBD1
CASSSALAGGGTDTQYF,TGTGCCAGCAGTTCTGCCCTAGCGGGAGGAGGCACAGATACGCAGTATTTT,TRBV7-6,TRBJ2-3,TRBD2
CASSERLREYEQFF,TGCGCCAGCAGTGAGCGACTCCGGGAGTATGAGCAGTTCTTC,TRBV10-1,TRBJ2-1,-
CASSTRRTSLGNEQFF,TGTGCCAGCAGTACTCGGAGGACGTCGTTGGGCAATGAGCAGTTCTTC,TRBV27,TRBJ2-1,-
CASSFRAGVYNEQFF,TGTGCCAGCAGTTTCCGAGCGGGAGTGTACAATGAGCAGTTCTTC,TRBV27,TRBJ2-1,TRBD2
CASRMGGSNQPQHF,TGTGCCAGCAGGATGGGGGGGAGCAATCAGCCCCAGCATTTT,TRBV27,TRBJ1-5,-
CASGRDRQYGYTF,TGTGCCAGCGGAAGGGACAGACAATATGGCTACACCTTC,TRBV6-5,TRBJ1-2,TRBD1
CASSGEGSRTNEKLFF,TGTGCCAGCAGCGGTGAAGGGAGTAGGACTAATGAAAAACTGTTTTTT,TRBV7-2,TRBJ1-4,-